The rows below give T cell receptor beta chains drawn from one sample of a study of Ad26.COV2.S vaccination and SARS-CoV-2 variants. Here immunoSEQ multiplex PCR was the method, and the copy in TCRdb shows in-frame clones only, minus some. The sample includes about 350,000 clones, around 89% of them seen just once. The source material was peripheral blood, sampled in a trial of Ad26.COV2.S vaccine versus placebo. These receptors were taken from a person aged 18-65 years who received the Ad26.COV2.S COVID-19 vaccine or a placebo. CDR3s include the opening cysteine and the closing phenylalanine or tryptophan.

>TRBV28
CASSPYESGEHEQYF
>TRBV7-8
CASSFSTGTGFEAFF
>TRBV7-9
CASSPQAGQKYNEQFF
>TRBV6-2/TRBV6-3
CASSLNRDSLDYEQYF
>TRBV27
CASGTWLEETQYF
>TRBV2
CASSGEGGHNTGELFF
>TRBV5-1
CASSFGGPVTEAFF
>TRBV6-5
CASSSRLAGEYEQYF
>TRBV27
CASSPLGGANVLTF
>TRBV3-1/TRBV3-2
CASSQGQEETQYF
>TRBV7-9
CASSLGSGRANNEQFF